One sample yielded the 30 T cell receptor beta chains listed below, sequenced in a study of low-dose radiotherapy and immunotherapy resistance in tumors. Over approximately 20 PCR cycles, TCRs were amplified from a constant-region primer and V-primer adapter. TCRdb re-called the reads through MiXCR, storing one row per CDR3 protein. The table includes some 45,000 distinct CDR3 sequences, roughly 10% detected once. Described time point: before trial treatment. Sequenced material: PBMCs, taken before treatment. The receptors stem from a female donor with ovarian cancer.

This clonotype showed up just a few times. This rearrangement joins TRBV5-1 to TRBJ2-1; 11 bases fit TRBD1. Germline CDR1 is SGHRS and CDR2 is YFSETQ. V was clipped by 3 bases and J by 5 bases; unmatched bases: 4. The CDR3 covers 15 residues. CDR3 in amino acids: CASSSGTGGNNEQFF. The CDR3 DNA sequence: TGCGCCAGCAGCTCCGGGACAGGGGGGAACAATGAGCAGTTCTTC.

This clonotype has ten or more counts. The chain has TRBV12-3 or TRBV12-4 and TRBJ2-2; D is tentatively TRBD1 or TRBD2 (5 bases each). This CDR3 has 14 residues. With 7 bases removed from V and 6 bases from J, the gap between germline ends came to 15 bases. Here the CDR3 reads CASNPGSLAGELFF. The CDR3 DNA sequence: TGTGCCAGCAACCCAGGGAGTTTGGCCGGGGAGCTGTTTTTT.

The chain links TRBV7-3 to TRBJ1-6; 7 bases are a match to TRBD1. This CDR3 is 15 amino acids long. The V and J ends lost 1 base and 8 bases, in that order; junction bases with no gene match: 5. CDR1 and CDR2 (germline): SGHTA, FQGTGA. The CDR3 protein is CASSLIHRGDSPLHF. The CDR3 nucleotides are TGTGCCAGCAGCTTAATCCACAGGGGAGATTCACCCCTCCACTTT.

The table lists this clonotype with many counts. This sequence joins TRBV20-1 and TRBJ2-3; 10 bases are shared with TRBD1. With V trimmed by 6 bases and J by 1 base, 13 bases remained unmatched. The CDR3 contains 17 residues. Germline V gene data show CDR1 as DFQATT and CDR2 as SNEGSKA (reference sequence). The CDR3 region is CSAATPTGTGGTDTQYF. The CDR3 bases are TGCAGTGCCGCAACACCGACCGGGACAGGGGGCACAGATACGCAGTATTTT.

The rearrangement links TRBV2 to TRBJ1-2; D remains unclear. V shed 4 bases and J shed 12 bases, with 21 bases lying between them. CDR1 and CDR2 from the germline V gene are SNHLY and FYNNEI. The CDR3 runs 14 residues. The CDR3 reads CASSVGFVGSGHTF. The CDR3 nucleotides read TGTGCCAGCAGTGTAGGTTTCGTCGGTTCTGGTCACACCTTC.

This clonotype appeared many times. CDR3 amino acids: CASSITGTLNEQFF. The CDR3 DNA is TGTGCCAGCAGCATTACCGGGACACTAAATGAGCAGTTCTTC. J is TRBJ2-1 and V is TRBV11-2, with a possible D match to TRBD1 (6 bases). This CDR3 region has 14 residues. Trimming took 5 bases from V and 7 from J, leaving 15 bases between them. CDR1 is SGHAT, CDR2 FQNNGV, per germline.

This clonotype was detected many times. CDR3 nucleotides: TGTGCCAGCAGCTCCGGGACAGGGTTGGACGAGCAGTACTTC. Residues: CASSSGTGLDEQYF. The chain employs TRBV9 and TRBJ2-7; 9 positions agree with TRBD1. The junction had 7 bases not matched to a gene; V was cut back by 4 bases and J by 5 bases. Germline CDR1 is SGDLS and CDR2 is YYNGEE. CDR3 length: 14 residues.

This clonotype has a count of ten or more. The chain uses TRBV18 and TRBJ1-1, with D unresolved. V dropped 2 bases and J dropped 7 bases, with 14 bases sitting between them. Germline CDR1 KGHSH, CDR2 LQKENI. This CDR3 contains 14 residues. The CDR3 nucleotides read TGTGCCAGCTCACCAGACGGATGGAAAAGTGAAGCTTTCTTT. Protein sequence: CASSPDGWKSEAFF.

The chain recombines TRBV6-8 with TRBJ1-4, with D unresolved. Trimming shortened V by 7 bases and J by 3 bases, and 12 bases separated the two germline ends. In germline, CDR1 is MNHGY, CDR2 SAAAGT. This CDR3 has 14 amino acids. The CDR3 loop reads CASKEAGPNEKLFF. Written as DNA, the CDR3 is TGTGCCAGCAAAGAGGCAGGCCCTAATGAAAAACTGTTTTTT.

This clonotype has a count of ten or more. This chain connects TRBV25-1 to TRBJ1-6, with 7 nucleotides matching TRBD1. Germline CDR1 reads MGHDK; CDR2 reads SYGVNS. V lost 4 bases, J lost 9 bases, and 3 bases stayed unmatched. The CDR3 has 13 residues. The CDR3 DNA sequence: TGTGCCAGCAGTGGACAGGGTGGTTCACCCCTCCACTTT. Protein sequence: CASSGQGGSPLHF.

This clonotype was seen at least ten times. The chain carries TRBV19 and TRBJ2-3; 7 bases are shared with TRBD1. Germline CDR1 reads LNHDA; CDR2 reads SQIVND (reference sequence). The trim removed 6 bases at V and 3 bases at J, leaving 6 bases unmatched. The CDR3 has 14 residues. CDR3 protein: CASRGVTGTDTQYF. The DNA for the CDR3 is TGTGCCAGTAGGGGGGTGACAGGGACAGATACGCAGTATTTT.

This clonotype was observed at least ten times. In DNA, the CDR3 is TGTGCCAGCGGAGGGATGGCTGAAGCTTTCTTT. Residues: CASGGMAEAFF. The chain employs TRBV28 and TRBJ1-1, with no clear D. This CDR3 comprises 11 residues. V was shortened by 8 bases and J by 6 bases, with 10 bases between the two germline ends. Germline V gene lookup returns CDR1 MDHEN and CDR2 SYDVKM.

In this sample, this clonotype turned up many times. The V call is TRBV5-1, the J call TRBJ2-5; 8 nucleotides line up with TRBD1. The V segment lost 4 bases and the J segment 6 bases; nucleotides outside the gene matches: 11. Germline CDR1 and CDR2: SGHRS and YFSETQ. The CDR3 runs to 15 residues. The chain's CDR3 is CASSPGQEGRKTQYF. CDR3 bases: TGCGCCAGCAGCCCGGGACAGGAGGGGAGGAAGACCCAGTACTTC. Complete variable domain (other parts from reference TRBV5-1 and TRBJ2-5): KAGVTQTPRYLIKTRGQQVTLSCSPISGHRSVSWYQQTPGQGLQFLFEYFSETQRNKGNFPGRFSGRQFSNSRSEMNVSTLELGDSALYLCASSPGQEGRKTQYFGPGTRLLVL.

On this clonotype: A far more abundant clone sits one base away, making this likely a read error. The genes are TRBV5-1 and TRBJ2-7; 12 positions agree with TRBD2. Per germline, CDR1 SGHRS and CDR2 YFSETQ. Trimming removed 4 bases from V and 7 bases from J; junction bases left unmatched: 12. The CDR3 covers 16 residues. The CDR3 protein is CASSTASGRAYNEQYF. As DNA, the CDR3 is TGCGCCAGCAGCACAGCTAGCGGGAGGGCCTACAATGAGCAGTACTTC.

In its sample, this clonotype ranks as medium-sized. The rearrangement joins TRBV28 to TRBJ2-2; the D is unclear. This CDR3 is built from 14 residues. Germline values: CDR1 MDHEN, CDR2 SYDVKM. V lost 8 bases, J lost 0 bases, and 10 bases lay in between. The CDR3 nucleotides read TGTGCCAGCCTAGGCCCCGCGAACACCGGGGAGCTGTTTTTT. The encoded protein is CASLGPANTGELFF.

Judged by abundance, this clonotype is large. The chain uses TRBV4-3 and TRBJ2-4, with a possible D match to TRBD2 (6 bases). The CDR3 consists of 15 residues. Germline-derived CDR1 and CDR2 are LGHNA and YSLEER. V lost 3 bases and J lost 5, with 14 bases in between. The CDR3 protein is CASSQTHGEENIQYF. The DNA for the CDR3 is TGCGCCAGCAGCCAGACTCACGGGGAGGAAAACATTCAGTACTTC.

V usage is TRBV10-3 and J usage is TRBJ2-3; perhaps D is TRBD1 or TRBD2 (5 bases each). CDR3 length equals 14 residues. V shed 4 bases and J shed 2 bases, with 10 bases lying between them. Germline CDR1 is ENHRY and CDR2 is SYGVKD. CDR3 DNA sequence: TGTGCCATCAGTGCTCGGGACCTCACAGATACGCAGTATTTT. Translation: CAISARDLTDTQYF.

Worth noting for this clonotype: One base away lies a much larger clone, so this may be a sequencing read error. This chain connects TRBV7-8 to TRBJ1-1; D remains unclear. This CDR3 is built from 13 residues. The germline V and J ends were trimmed by 0 bases and 4 bases, with 6 bases remaining between them. The V gene's germline CDR1 is SGHVS and CDR2 FQNEAQ. CDR3 sequence reads: CASSLAETTEAFF. The CDR3 bases are TGTGCCAGCAGCTTAGCGGAGACCACTGAAGCTTTCTTT.

Ten or more counts support this clonotype. This chain uses TRBV6-1 with TRBJ2-5; 7 bases agree with TRBD2. The CDR3 loop spans 11 amino acids. CDR1 is MNHNS, CDR2 SASEGT, per germline. Trimming at V came to 9 bases and at J to 7 bases, leaving 5 bases not matched to a gene. This CDR3 reads CASGGVVTQYF. As DNA, the CDR3 is TGTGCCAGTGGGGGGGTTGTGACCCAGTACTTC.

The table lists this clonotype with many counts. The chain couples TRBV7-8 to TRBJ2-3; 8 bases fit TRBD2. The CDR3 sequence is 15 residues long. Looked up from germline, CDR1 is SGHVS and CDR2 is FQNEAQ. The trim removed 5 bases at V and 4 bases at J, leaving 8 bases unmatched. The CDR3 region is CASSLRREGADTQYF. CDR3 DNA sequence: TGTGCCAGCAGCCTCAGACGGGAGGGGGCAGATACGCAGTATTTT.

This clonotype was seen repeatedly, ten times or more. V and J are TRBV12-3 or TRBV12-4 and TRBJ1-5, with a possible D match to TRBD1 (5 bases). CDR3 length equals 16 residues. Trimming pared 5 bases from V and 1 base from J, leaving 15 bases between. The CDR3: CASSPGGGLSNQPQHF. The DNA for the CDR3 is TGTGCCAGCAGTCCCGGGGGGGGTCTAAGCAATCAGCCCCAGCATTTT.

This clonotype was seen at least ten times. This chain uses TRBV3-1 with TRBJ1-6; D remains ambiguous. Germline V gene lookup returns CDR1 LGHDT and CDR2 YNNKEL (reference sequence). The V end lost 4 bases, the J end lost 9 bases, and 13 bases lay between the germline ends. The CDR3 is 14 amino acids. The CDR3 sequence is CASSPGRSLSPLHF. The CDR3 DNA reads TGTGCCAGCAGCCCCGGTCGCTCCCTTTCACCCCTCCACTTT.

This chain links TRBV6-8 with TRBJ1-4; tentative D call: TRBD1 (6 bases). The germline V gene has CDR1 MNHGY and CDR2 SAAAGT. CDR3 size: 16 residues. The V gene lost 6 bases and the J gene lost 0 bases, with 14 bases spanning the gap. The CDR3 DNA reads as TGTGCCAGCAGGAGCTGGACAGCAGCAACTAATGAAAAACTGTTTTTT. It encodes CASRSWTAATNEKLFF.

This clonotype showed up many times. The J gene is TRBJ2-3, the V gene TRBV7-3, with D unclear. This CDR3 has 15 residues. Germline CDR1 is SGHTA and CDR2 is FQGTGA. Trimming took 3 bases from V and 4 from J, leaving 14 bases between them. CDR3 sequence: CASSLLKVGADTQYF. The CDR3 DNA is TGTGCCAGCAGCTTGCTAAAAGTGGGCGCAGATACGCAGTATTTT. The variable domain in full, completed from reference TRBV7-3 and TRBJ2-3, reads GAGVSQTPSNKVTEKGKYVELRCDPISGHTALYWYRQSLGQGPEFLIYFQGTGAADDSGLPNDRFFAVRPEGSVSTLKIQRTERGDSAVYLCASSLLKVGADTQYFGPGTRLTVL.

The genes are TRBV5-1 and TRBJ2-7; possibly TRBD1 for D (6 bases). Per the germline V gene, CDR1 is SGHRS and CDR2 is YFSETQ. V was pared by 1 base and J by 0 bases, with 11 bases between. The CDR3 consists of 15 residues. CDR3 protein: CASSLTGSGSYEQYF. DNA for the CDR3: TGCGCCAGCAGCTTGACAGGGTCAGGCTCCTACGAGCAGTACTTC.

There are many counts of this clonotype. The rearrangement uses TRBV19 and TRBJ1-3; D gene ambiguous. CDR1 and CDR2 from the germline V gene are LNHDA and SQIVND (reference sequence). This CDR3 contains 16 residues. V was shortened by 7 bases and J by 0 bases, with 16 bases between the two germline ends. The CDR3 region is CASNPSAASSGNTIYF. The CDR3 DNA is TGTGCCAGTAATCCTTCAGCAGCCAGCTCTGGAAACACCATATATTTT. The variable domain in full, with the rest retrieved from reference TRBV19 and TRBJ1-3, is DGGITQSPKYLFRKEGQNVTLSCEQNLNHDAMYWYRQDPGQGLRLIYYSQIVNDFQKGDIAEGYSVSREKKESFPLTVTSAQKNPTAFYLCASNPSAASSGNTIYFGEGSWLTVV.

The table lists this clonotype with many counts. J is TRBJ2-3 and V is TRBV20-1, with 9 bases lining up with TRBD2. The junction had 5 bases not matched to a gene; V was cut back by 3 bases and J by 1 base. CDR1 is DFQATT and CDR2 is SNEGSKA in the germline V gene (reference sequence). This CDR3 contains 15 residues. The CDR3, as DNA: TGCAGTGCTAGGCCTGGACTAGCGCGCACAGATACGCAGTATTTT. Its protein product is CSARPGLARTDTQYF.

There are many counts of this clonotype. The chain uses TRBV12-5 and TRBJ2-3; tentatively, D is TRBD2 (6 bases). Germline CDR1 is LGHNT and CDR2 is FRNRAP. The CDR3 loop spans 15 amino acids. The V gene lost 6 bases and the J gene lost 2 bases, with 15 bases spanning the gap. Here the CDR3 DNA reads TGTGCTAGTGGCCCCTGGGCGGGGAACACAGATACGCAGTATTTT. Translation: CASGPWAGNTDTQYF.

This clonotype has ten or more counts. V is TRBV12-3 or TRBV12-4 and J is TRBJ2-7; 11 nucleotides agree with TRBD1. With V trimmed by 6 bases and J by 6 bases, 4 bases remained unmatched. The CDR3 spans 13 residues. The DNA of the CDR3 is TGTGCCAGCAGAGGACAGGGGGCCGGCGAGCAGTACTTC. Its protein is CASRGQGAGEQYF.

At least ten counts were recorded for this clonotype. The CDR3, as DNA: TGCAGCGTTGTGGCGGGGGTTCGGGAAAAACTGTTTTTT. Residues: CSVVAGVREKLFF. V is TRBV29-1 and J is TRBJ1-4, with D possibly being TRBD1 (5 bases). This CDR3 comprises 13 residues. The ends were cut back, 4 bases at V and 8 bases at J, with 14 bases in the middle. CDR1 SQVTM and CDR2 ANQGSEA come from the germline V gene.